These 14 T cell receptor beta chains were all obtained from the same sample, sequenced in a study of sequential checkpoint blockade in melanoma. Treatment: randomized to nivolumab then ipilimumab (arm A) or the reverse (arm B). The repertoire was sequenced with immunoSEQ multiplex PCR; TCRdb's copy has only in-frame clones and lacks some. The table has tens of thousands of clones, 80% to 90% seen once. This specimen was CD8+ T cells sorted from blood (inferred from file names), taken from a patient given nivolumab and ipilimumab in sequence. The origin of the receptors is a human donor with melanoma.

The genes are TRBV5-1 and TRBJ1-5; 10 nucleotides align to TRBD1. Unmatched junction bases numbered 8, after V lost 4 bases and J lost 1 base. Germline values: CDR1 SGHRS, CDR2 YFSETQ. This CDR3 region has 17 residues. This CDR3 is CASSLDGTGASNQPQHF. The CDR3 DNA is TGCGCCAGCAGCCTGGACGGGACAGGGGCCAGCAATCAGCCCCAGCATTTT. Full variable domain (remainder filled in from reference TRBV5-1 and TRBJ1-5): KAGVTQTPRYLIKTRGQQVTLSCSPISGHRSVSWYQQTPGQGLQFLFEYFSETQRNKGNFPGRFSGRQFSNSRSEMNVSTLELGDSALYLCASSLDGTGASNQPQHFGDGTRLSIL.

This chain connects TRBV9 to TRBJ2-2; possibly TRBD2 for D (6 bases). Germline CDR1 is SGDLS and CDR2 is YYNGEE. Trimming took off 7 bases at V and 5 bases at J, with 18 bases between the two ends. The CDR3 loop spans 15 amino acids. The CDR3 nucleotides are TGTGCCAGCTCCACCGGGCGGGGTGGGACCGGGGAGCTGTTTTTT. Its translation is CASSTGRGGTGELFF.

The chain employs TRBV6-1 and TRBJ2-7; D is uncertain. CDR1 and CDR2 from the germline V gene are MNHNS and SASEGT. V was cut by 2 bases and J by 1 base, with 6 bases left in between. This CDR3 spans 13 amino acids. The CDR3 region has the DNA TGTGCCAGCAGTGAATGGAGTTCCTACGAGCAGTACTTC. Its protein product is CASSEWSSYEQYF.

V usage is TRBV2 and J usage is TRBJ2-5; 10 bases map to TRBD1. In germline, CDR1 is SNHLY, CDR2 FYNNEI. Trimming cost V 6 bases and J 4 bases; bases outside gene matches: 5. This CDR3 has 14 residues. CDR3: CASRGQGFPETQYF. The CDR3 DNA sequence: TGTGCCAGCAGGGGACAGGGGTTTCCAGAGACCCAGTACTTC. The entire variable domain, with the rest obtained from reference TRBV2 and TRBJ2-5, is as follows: EPEVTQTPSHQVTQMGQEVILRCVPISNHLYFYWYRQILGQKVEFLVSFYNNEISEKSEIFDDQFSVERPDGSNFTLKIRSTKLEDSAMYFCASRGQGFPETQYFGPGTRLLVL.

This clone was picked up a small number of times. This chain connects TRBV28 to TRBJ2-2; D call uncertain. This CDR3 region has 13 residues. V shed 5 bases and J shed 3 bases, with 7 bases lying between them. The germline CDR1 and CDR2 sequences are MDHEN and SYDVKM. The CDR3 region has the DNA TGTGCCAGCAGTACCCGGGACACCGGGGAGCTGTTTTTT. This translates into CASSTRDTGELFF.

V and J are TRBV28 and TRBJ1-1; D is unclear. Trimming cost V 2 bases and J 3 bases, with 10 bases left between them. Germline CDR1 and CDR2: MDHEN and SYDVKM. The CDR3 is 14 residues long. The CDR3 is CASSLLLTHTEAFF. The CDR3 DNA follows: TGTGCCAGCAGTTTACTCCTTACTCACACTGAAGCTTTCTTT.

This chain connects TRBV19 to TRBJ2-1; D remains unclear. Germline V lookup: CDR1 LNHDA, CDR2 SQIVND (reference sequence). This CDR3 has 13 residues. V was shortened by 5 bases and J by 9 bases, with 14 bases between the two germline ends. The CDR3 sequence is CASSPAATVEQFF. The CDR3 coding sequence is TGTGCCAGTAGTCCCGCGGCCACCGTTGAGCAGTTCTTC.

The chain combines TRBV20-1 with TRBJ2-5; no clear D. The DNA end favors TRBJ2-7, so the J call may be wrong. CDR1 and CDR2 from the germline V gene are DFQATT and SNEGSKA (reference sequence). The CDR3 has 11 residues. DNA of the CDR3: TGCAGTGCTAGGGAGCCATACGAGCAGTACTTC. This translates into CSAREPYEQYF.

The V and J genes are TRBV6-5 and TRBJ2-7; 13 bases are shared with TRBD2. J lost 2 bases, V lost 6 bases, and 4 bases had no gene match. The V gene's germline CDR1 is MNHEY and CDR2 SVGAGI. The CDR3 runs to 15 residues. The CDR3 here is CASSSLAGGTYEQYF. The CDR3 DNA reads TGTGCCAGCAGCTCACTAGCGGGGGGGACCTACGAGCAGTACTTC.

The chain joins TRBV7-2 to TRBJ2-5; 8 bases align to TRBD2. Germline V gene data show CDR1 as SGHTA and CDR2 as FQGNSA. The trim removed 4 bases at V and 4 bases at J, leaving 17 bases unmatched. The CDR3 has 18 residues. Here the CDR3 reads CASSSQSAGGTLRETQYF. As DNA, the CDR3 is TGTGCCAGCAGCTCACAGAGCGCGGGAGGTACCTTGCGAGAGACCCAGTACTTC.

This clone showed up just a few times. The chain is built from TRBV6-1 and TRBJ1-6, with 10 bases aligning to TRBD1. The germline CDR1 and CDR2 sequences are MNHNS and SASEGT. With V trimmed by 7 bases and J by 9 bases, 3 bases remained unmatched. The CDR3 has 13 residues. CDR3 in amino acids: CASTDRGGSPLHF. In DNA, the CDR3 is TGTGCCAGCACGGACAGGGGGGGTTCACCCCTCCACTTT.

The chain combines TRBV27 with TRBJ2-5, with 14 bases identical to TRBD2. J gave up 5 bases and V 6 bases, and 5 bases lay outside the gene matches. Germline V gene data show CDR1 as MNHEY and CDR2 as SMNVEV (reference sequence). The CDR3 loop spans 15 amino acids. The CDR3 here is CASRGTSGSLETQYF. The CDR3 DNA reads TGTGCCAGCAGGGGGACTAGCGGGAGTCTGGAGACCCAGTACTTC.

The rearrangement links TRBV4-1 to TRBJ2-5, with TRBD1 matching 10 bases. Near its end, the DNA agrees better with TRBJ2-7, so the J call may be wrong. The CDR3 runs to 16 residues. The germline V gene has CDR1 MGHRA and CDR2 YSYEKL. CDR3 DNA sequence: TGCGCCAGCAGCCTCCGGCCGGGACAGGGGCCCCCCGAGCAGTACTTC. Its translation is CASSLRPGQGPPEQYF.

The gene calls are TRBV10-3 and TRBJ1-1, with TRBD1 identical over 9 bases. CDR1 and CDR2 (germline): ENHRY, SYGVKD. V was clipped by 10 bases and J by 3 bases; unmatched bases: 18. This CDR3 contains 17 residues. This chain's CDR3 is CATLPGQGLLVDTEAFF. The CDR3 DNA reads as TGTGCCACCCTCCCGGGACAGGGTCTCCTGGTCGACACTGAAGCTTTCTTT.